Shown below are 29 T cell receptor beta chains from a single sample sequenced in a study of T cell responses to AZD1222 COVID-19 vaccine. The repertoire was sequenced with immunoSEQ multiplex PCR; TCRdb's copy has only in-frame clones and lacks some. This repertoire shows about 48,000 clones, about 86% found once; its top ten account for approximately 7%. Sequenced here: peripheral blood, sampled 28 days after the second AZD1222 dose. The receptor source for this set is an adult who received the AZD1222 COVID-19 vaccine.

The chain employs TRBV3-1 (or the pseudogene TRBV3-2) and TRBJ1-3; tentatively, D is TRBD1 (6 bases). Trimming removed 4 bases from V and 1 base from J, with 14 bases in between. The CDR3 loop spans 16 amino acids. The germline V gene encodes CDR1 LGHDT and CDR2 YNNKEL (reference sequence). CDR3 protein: CASSRWSGQSGNTIYF. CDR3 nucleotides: TGTGCCAGCAGCCGCTGGTCTGGACAGTCTGGAAACACCATATATTTT.

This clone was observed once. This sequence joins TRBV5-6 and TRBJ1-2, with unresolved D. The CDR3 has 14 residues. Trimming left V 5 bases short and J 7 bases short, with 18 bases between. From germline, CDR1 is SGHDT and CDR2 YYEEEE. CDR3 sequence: CASRAGSVSLGYTF. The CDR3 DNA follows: TGTGCCAGCAGGGCGGGGTCCGTTTCGCTTGGCTACACCTTC.

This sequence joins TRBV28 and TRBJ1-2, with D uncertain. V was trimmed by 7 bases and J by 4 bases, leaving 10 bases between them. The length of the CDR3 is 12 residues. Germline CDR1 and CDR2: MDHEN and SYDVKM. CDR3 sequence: CASTPGSYGYTF. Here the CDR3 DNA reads TGTGCCAGCACCCCCGGAAGCTATGGCTACACCTTC.

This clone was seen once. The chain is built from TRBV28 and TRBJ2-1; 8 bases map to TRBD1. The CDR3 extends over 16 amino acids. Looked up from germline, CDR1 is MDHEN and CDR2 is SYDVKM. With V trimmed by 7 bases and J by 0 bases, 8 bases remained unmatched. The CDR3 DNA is TGTGCCAGCACCGAAAAAACAGGGGGCTCCTACAATGAGCAGTTCTTC. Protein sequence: CASTEKTGGSYNEQFF. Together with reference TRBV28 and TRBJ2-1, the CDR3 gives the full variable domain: DVKVTQSSRYLVKRTGEKVFLECVQDMDHENMFWYRQDPGLGLRLIYFSYDVKMKEKGDIPEGYSVSREKKERFSLILESASTNQTSMYLCASTEKTGGSYNEQFFGPGTRLTVL.

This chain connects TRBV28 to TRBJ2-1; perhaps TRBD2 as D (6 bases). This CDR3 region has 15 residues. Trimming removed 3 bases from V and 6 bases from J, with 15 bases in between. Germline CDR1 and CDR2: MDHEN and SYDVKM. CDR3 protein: CASSLLSGVLNEQFF. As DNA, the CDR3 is TGTGCCAGCAGTTTGCTGTCGGGGGTACTCAATGAGCAGTTCTTC.

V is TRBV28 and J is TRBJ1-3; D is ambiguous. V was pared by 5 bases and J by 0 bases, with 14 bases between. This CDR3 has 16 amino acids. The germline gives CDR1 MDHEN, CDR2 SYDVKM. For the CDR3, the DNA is TGTGCCAGCAGTGCCGGTACGGTGAGCTCTGGAAACACCATATATTTT. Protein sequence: CASSAGTVSSGNTIYF.

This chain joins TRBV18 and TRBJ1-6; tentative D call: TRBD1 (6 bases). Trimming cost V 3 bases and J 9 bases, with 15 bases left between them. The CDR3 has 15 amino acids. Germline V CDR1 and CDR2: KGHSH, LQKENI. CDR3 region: CASSPRQEVGSPLHF. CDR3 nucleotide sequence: TGTGCCAGCTCACCGAGACAGGAGGTGGGTTCACCCCTCCACTTT.

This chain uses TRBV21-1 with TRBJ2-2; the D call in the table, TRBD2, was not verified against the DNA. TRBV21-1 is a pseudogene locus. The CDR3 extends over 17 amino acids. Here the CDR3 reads CASSTPGTSEEPGELFF. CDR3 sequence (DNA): TGTGCCAGCAGCACTCCCGGGACTAGCGAAGAGCCCGGGGAGCTGTTTTTT.

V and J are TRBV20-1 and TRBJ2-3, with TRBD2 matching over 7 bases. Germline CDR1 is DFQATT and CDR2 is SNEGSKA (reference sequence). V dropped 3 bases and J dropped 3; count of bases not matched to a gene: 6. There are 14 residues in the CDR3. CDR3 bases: TGCAGTGCTAGTTCGGGAGGCTTAACAGATACGCAGTATTTT. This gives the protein CSASSGGLTDTQYF.

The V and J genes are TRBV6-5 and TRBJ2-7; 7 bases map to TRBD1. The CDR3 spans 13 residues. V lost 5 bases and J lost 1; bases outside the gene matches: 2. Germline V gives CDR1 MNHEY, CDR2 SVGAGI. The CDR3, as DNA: TGTGCCAGCAGTAAGACAGGGTCCTACGAGCAGTACTTC. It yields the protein CASSKTGSYEQYF.

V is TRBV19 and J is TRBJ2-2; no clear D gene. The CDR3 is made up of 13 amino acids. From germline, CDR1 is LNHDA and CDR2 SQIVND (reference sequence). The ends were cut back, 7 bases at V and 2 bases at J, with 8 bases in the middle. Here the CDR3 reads CASKISNTGELFF. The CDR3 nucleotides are TGTGCCAGTAAAATTAGCAACACCGGGGAGCTGTTTTTT.

In nucleotides, the CDR3 is TGTGCCAGCAGCGTAGGTCCCGGGACTAGCGGATACAATGAGCAGTTCTTC. Translating it yields CASSVGPGTSGYNEQFF. The chain couples TRBV9 to TRBJ2-1, with TRBD2 matching 11 bases. After removal of 0 bases from V and 4 bases from J, the junction contained 6 bases not matched to a gene. The CDR3 totals 17 residues. CDR1 and CDR2 from the germline V gene are SGDLS and YYNGEE.

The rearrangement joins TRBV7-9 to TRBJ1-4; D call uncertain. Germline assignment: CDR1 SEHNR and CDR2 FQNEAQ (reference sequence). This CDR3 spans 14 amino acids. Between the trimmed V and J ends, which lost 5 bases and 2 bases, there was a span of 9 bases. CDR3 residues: CASSPQGTNEKLFF. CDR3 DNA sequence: TGTGCCAGCAGCCCCCAAGGGACTAATGAAAAACTGTTTTTT.

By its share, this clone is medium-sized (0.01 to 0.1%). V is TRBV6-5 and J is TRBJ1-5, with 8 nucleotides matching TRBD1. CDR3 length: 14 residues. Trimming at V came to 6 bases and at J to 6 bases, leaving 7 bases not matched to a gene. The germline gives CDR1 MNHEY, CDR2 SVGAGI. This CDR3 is CASSRDRGSQPQHF. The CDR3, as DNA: TGTGCCAGCAGCCGCGACAGGGGTAGTCAGCCCCAGCATTTT.

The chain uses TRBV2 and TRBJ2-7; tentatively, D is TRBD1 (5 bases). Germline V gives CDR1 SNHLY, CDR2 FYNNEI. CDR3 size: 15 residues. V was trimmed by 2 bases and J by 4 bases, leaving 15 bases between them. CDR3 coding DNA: TGTGCCAGCAGTGAAAGTCCAGGGCGAGATTACGAGCAGTACTTC. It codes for CASSESPGRDYEQYF. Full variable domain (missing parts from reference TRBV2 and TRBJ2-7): EPEVTQTPSHQVTQMGQEVILRCVPISNHLYFYWYRQILGQKVEFLVSFYNNEISEKSEIFDDQFSVERPDGSNFTLKIRSTKLEDSAMYFCASSESPGRDYEQYFGPGTRLTVT.

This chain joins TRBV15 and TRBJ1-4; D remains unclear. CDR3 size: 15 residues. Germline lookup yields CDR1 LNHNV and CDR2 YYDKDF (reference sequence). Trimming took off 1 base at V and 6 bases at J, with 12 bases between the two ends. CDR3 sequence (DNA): TGTGCCACCAGCAGAGGGGGTGATGTGGATGAAAAACTGTTTTTT. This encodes CATSRGGDVDEKLFF.

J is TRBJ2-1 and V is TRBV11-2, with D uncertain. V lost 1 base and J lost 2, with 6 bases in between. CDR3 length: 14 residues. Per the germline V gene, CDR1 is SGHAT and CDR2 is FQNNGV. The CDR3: CASSLGMPYNEQFF. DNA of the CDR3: TGTGCCAGCAGCTTAGGGATGCCCTACAATGAGCAGTTCTTC.

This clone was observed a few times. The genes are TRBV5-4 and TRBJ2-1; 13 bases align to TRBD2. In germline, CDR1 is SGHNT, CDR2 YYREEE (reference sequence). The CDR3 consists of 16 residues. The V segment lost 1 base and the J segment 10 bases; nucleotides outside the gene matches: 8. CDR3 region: CASSLPGLAGAQEQFF. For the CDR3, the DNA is TGTGCCAGCAGCTTGCCCGGACTAGCGGGAGCACAAGAGCAGTTCTTC.

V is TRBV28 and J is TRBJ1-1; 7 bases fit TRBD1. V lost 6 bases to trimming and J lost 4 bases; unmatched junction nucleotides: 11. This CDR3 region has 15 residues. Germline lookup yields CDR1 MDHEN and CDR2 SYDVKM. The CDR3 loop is CASSSEGARVTEAFF. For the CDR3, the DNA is TGTGCCAGCAGCTCGGAGGGGGCGCGGGTCACTGAAGCTTTCTTT.

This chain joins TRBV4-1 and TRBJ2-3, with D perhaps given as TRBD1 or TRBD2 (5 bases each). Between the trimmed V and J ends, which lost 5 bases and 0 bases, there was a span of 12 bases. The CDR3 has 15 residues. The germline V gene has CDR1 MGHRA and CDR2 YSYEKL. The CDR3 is CASSSGRDSTDTQYF. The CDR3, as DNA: TGCGCCAGCAGCTCCGGCCGGGACAGCACAGATACGCAGTATTTT.

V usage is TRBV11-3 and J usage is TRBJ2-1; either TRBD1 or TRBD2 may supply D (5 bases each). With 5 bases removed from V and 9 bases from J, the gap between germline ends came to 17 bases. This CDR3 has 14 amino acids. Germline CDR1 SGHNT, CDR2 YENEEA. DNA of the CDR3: TGTGCCAGCAGCCCTATACGGGACCATCCTGAGCAGTTCTTC. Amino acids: CASSPIRDHPEQFF.

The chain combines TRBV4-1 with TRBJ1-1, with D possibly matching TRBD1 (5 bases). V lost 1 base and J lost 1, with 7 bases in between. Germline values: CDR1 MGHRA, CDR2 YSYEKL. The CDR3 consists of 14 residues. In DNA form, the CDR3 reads TGCGCCAGCAGCCAAGGGCAGGGGAACACTGAAGCTTTCTTT. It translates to CASSQGQGNTEAFF.

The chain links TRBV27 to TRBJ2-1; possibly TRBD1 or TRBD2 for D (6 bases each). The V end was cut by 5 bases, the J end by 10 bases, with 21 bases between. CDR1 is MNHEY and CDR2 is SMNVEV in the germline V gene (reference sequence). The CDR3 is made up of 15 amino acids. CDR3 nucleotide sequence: TGTGCCAGCAGTGTAATGGGACTTCTGAGGGGGGAGCAGTTCTTC. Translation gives CASSVMGLLRGEQFF.

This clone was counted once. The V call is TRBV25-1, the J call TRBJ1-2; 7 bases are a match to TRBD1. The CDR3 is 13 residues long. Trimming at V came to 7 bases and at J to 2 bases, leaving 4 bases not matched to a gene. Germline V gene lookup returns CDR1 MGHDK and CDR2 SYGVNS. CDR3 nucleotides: TGTGCCAGCACCCGGGACAGAAACTATGGCTACACCTTC. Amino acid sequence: CASTRDRNYGYTF.

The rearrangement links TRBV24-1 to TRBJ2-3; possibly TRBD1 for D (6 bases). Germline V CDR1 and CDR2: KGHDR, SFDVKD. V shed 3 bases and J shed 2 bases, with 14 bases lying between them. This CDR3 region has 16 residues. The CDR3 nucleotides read TGTGCCACCAGTGATCAAAGGAGACAGGACACAGATACGCAGTATTTT. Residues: CATSDQRRQDTDTQYF.

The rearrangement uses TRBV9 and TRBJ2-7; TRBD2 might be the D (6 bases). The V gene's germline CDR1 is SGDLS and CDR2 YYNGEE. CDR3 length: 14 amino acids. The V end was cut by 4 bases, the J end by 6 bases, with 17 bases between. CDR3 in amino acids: CASSPEVVEGEQYF. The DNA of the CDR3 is TGTGCCAGCAGCCCAGAGGTGGTGGAGGGCGAGCAGTACTTC.

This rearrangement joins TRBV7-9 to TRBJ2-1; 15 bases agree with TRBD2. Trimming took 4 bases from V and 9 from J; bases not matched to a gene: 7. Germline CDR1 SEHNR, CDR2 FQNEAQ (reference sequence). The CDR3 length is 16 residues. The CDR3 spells CASSSGLAGGSSEQFF. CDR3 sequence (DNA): TGTGCCAGCAGCTCGGGACTAGCGGGAGGAAGCAGTGAGCAGTTCTTC.

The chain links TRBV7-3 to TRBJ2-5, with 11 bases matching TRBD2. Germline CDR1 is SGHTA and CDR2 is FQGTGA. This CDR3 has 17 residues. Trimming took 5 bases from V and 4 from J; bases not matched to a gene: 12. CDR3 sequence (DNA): TGTGCCAGCAGCCCCTACATAGCGGGAGGGCCATTAGAGACCCAGTACTTC. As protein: CASSPYIAGGPLETQYF.

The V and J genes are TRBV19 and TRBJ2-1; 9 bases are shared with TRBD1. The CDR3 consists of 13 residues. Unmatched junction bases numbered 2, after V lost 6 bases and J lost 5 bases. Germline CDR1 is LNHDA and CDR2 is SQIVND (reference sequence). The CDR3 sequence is CASSRDRDNEQFF. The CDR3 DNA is TGTGCCAGTAGCCGGGACAGGGACAATGAGCAGTTCTTC. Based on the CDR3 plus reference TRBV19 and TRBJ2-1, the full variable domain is DGGITQSPKYLFRKEGQNVTLSCEQNLNHDAMYWYRQDPGQGLRLIYYSQIVNDFQKGDIAEGYSVSREKKESFPLTVTSAQKNPTAFYLCASSRDRDNEQFFGPGTRLTVL.